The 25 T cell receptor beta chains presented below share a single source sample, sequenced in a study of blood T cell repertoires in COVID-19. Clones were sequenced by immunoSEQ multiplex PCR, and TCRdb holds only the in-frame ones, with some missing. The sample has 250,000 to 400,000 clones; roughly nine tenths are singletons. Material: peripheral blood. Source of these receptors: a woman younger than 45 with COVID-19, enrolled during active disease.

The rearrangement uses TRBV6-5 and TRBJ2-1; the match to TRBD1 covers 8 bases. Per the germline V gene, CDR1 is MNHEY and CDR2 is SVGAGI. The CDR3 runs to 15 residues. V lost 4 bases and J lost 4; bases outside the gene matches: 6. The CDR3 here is CASSSDRGLYNEQFF. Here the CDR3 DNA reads TGTGCCAGCAGTTCCGACAGGGGCCTTTACAATGAGCAGTTCTTC.

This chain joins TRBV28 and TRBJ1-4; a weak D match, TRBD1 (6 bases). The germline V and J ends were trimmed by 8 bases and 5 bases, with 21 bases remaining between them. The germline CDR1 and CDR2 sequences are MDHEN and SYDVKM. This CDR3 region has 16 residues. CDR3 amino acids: CASSSRGSRVNEKLFF. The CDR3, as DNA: TGTGCCAGCTCCTCAAGGGGGTCCCGTGTCAATGAAAAACTGTTTTTT.

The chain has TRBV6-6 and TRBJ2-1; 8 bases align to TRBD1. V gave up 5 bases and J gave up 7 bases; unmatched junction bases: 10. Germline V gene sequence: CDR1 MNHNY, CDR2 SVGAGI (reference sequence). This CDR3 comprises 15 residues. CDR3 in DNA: TGTGCCAGCAGTCGAGGAGGTCAGGGGGCGAATGAGCAGTTCTTC. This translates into CASSRGGQGANEQFF.

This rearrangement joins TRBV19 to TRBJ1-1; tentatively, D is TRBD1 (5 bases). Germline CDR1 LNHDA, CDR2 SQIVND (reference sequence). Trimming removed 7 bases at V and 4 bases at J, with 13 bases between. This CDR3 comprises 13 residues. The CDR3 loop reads CASTFYGGTEAFF. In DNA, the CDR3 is TGTGCCAGTACTTTCTACGGGGGCACTGAAGCTTTCTTT.

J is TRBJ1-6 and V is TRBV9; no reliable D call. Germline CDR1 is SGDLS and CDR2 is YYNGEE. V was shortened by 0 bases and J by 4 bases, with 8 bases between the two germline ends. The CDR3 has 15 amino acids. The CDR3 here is CASSVGRRYNSPLHF. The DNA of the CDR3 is TGTGCCAGCAGCGTAGGACGGAGATATAATTCACCCCTCCACTTT.

Written as DNA, the CDR3 is TGCGCCAGCAGCTTGGCCGGTGACAGGCTTTATGAAAAACTGTTTTTT. It encodes CASSLAGDRLYEKLFF. The chain combines TRBV5-1 with TRBJ1-4, with D tentatively TRBD1 (6 bases). CDR1 and CDR2 (germline): SGHRS, YFSETQ. Trimming pared 0 bases from V and 6 bases from J, leaving 15 bases between. The CDR3 loop spans 16 amino acids. The complete variable domain, with remaining parts taken from reference TRBV5-1 and TRBJ1-4, reads KAGVTQTPRYLIKTRGQQVTLSCSPISGHRSVSWYQQTPGQGLQFLFEYFSETQRNKGNFPGRFSGRQFSNSRSEMNVSTLELGDSALYLCASSLAGDRLYEKLFFGSGTQLSVL.

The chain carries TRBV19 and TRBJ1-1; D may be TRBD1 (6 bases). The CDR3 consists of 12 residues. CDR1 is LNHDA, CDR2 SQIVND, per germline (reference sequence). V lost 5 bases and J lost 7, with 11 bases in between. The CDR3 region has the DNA TGTGCCAGTAGTTGGACAGCGGATGAAGCTTTCTTT. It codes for CASSWTADEAFF.

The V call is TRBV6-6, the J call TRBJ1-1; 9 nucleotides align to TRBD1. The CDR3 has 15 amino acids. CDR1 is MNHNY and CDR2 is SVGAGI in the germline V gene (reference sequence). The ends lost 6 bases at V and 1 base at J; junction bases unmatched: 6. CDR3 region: CASRNTGGWNTEAFF. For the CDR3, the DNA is TGTGCCAGCAGAAACACAGGGGGCTGGAACACTGAAGCTTTCTTT.

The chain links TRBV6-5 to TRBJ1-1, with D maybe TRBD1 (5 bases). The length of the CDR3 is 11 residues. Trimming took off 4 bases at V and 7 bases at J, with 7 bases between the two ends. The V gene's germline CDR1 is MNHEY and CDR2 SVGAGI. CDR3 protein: CASSWDFEAFF. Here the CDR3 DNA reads TGTGCCAGCAGTTGGGACTTTGAAGCTTTCTTT.

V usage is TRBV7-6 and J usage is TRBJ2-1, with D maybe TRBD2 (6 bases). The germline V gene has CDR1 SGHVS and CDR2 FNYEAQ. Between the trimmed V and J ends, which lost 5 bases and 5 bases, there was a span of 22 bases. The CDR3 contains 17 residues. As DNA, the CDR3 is TGTGCCAGCAGCCTAAAGCGGGTAGGTCGCAGGGACAATGAGCAGTTCTTC. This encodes CASSLKRVGRRDNEQFF.

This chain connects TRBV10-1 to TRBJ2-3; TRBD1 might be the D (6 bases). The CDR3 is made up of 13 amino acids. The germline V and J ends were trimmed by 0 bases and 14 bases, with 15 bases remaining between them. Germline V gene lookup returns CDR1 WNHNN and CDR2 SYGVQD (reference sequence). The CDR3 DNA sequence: TGCGCCAGCAGTGAGTCTGGGACAACAAACCCGTATTTT. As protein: CASSESGTTNPYF.

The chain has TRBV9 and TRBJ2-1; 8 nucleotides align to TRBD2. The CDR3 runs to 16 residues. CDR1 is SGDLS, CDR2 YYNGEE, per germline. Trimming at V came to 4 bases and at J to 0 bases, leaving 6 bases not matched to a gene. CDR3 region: CASSYGGGPSYNEQFF. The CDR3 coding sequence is TGTGCCAGCAGCTACGGGGGGGGCCCCTCCTACAATGAGCAGTTCTTC.

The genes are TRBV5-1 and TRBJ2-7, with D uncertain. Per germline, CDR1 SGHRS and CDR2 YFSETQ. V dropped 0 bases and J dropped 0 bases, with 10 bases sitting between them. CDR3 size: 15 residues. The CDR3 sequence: CASSLAVFSSYEQYF. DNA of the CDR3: TGCGCCAGCAGCTTGGCGGTTTTCTCCTCCTACGAGCAGTACTTC.

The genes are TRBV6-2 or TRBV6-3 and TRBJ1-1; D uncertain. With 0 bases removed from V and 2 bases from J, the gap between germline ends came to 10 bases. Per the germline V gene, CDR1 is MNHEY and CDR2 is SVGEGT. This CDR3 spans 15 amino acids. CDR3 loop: CASSYSITANTEAFF. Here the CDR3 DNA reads TGTGCCAGCAGTTACTCGATAACAGCCAACACTGAAGCTTTCTTT.

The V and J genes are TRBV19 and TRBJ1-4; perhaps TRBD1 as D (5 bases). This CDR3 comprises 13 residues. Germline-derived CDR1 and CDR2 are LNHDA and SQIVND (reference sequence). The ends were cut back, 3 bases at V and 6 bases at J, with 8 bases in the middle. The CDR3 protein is CASSIPRDEKLFF. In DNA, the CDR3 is TGTGCCAGTAGTATCCCCAGGGATGAAAAACTGTTTTTT.

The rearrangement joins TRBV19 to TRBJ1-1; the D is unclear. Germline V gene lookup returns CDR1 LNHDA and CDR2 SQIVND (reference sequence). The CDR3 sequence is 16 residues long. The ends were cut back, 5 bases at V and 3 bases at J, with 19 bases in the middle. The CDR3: CASSPPGVFGYTEAFF. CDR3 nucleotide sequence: TGTGCCAGTAGTCCCCCCGGAGTGTTTGGGTACACTGAAGCTTTCTTT. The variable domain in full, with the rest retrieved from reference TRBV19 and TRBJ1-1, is DGGITQSPKYLFRKEGQNVTLSCEQNLNHDAMYWYRQDPGQGLRLIYYSQIVNDFQKGDIAEGYSVSREKKESFPLTVTSAQKNPTAFYLCASSPPGVFGYTEAFFGQGTRLTVV.

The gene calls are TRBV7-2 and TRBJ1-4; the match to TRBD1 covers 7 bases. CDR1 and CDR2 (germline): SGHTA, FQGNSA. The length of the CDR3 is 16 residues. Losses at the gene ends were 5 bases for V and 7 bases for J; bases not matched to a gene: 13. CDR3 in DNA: TGTGCCAGCAGCCCCCAGGGGGGTGGGGGGTTTGAAAAACTGTTTTTT. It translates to CASSPQGGGGFEKLFF.

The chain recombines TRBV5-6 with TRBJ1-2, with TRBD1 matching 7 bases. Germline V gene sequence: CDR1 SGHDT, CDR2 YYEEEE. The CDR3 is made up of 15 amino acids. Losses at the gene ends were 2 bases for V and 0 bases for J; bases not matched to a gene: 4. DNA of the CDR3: TGTGCCAGCAGCTTTGACAGGGAGGCTAACTATGGCTACACCTTC. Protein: CASSFDREANYGYTF.

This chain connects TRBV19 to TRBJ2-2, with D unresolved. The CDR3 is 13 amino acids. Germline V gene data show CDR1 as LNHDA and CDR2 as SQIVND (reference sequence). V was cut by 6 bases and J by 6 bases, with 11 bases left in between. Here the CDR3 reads CASSRHGSGELFF. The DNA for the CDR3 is TGTGCCAGTAGCCGACATGGCTCCGGGGAGCTGTTTTTT.

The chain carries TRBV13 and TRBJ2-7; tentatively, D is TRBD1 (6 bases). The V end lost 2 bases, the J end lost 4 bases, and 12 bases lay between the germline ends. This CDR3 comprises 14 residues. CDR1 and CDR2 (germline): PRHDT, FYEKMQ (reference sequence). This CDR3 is CASSLNRDAYEQYF. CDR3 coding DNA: TGTGCCAGCAGCTTAAACAGGGATGCGTACGAGCAGTACTTC.

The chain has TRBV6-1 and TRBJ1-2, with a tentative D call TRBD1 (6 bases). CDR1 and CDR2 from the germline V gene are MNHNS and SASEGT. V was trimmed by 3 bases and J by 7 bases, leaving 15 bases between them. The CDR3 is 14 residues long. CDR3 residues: CASSENGRGGGYTF. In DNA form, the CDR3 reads TGTGCCAGCAGTGAGAATGGAAGAGGGGGTGGCTACACCTTC.

The CDR3 here is CASSFIGQPGQDTEAFF. The DNA of the CDR3 is TGTGCCAGCAGCTTTATCGGGCAACCGGGACAGGACACTGAAGCTTTCTTT. This chain links TRBV11-3 with TRBJ1-1; 8 positions agree with TRBD1. CDR1 is SGHNT and CDR2 is YENEEA in the germline V gene. V lost 3 bases and J lost 3; bases outside the gene matches: 12. The CDR3 is 17 amino acids.

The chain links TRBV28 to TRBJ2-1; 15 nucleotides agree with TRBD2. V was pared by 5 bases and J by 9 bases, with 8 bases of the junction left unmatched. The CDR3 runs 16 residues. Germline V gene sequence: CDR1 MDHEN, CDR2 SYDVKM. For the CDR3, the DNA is TGTGCCAGCAGTCTAACCGGACTAGCGGGAGGGCCTGAGCAGTTCTTC. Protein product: CASSLTGLAGGPEQFF.

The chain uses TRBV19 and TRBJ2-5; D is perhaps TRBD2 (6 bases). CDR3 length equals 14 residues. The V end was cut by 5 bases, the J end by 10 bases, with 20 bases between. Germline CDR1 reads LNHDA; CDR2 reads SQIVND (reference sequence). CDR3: CASSSDGGFGSQYF. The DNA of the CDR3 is TGTGCCAGTAGTTCGGACGGGGGATTTGGGAGCCAGTACTTC.

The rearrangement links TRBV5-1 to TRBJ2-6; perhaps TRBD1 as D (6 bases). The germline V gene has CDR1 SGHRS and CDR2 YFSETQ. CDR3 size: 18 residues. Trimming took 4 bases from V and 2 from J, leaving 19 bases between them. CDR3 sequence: CASSPNRVSRTGANVLTF. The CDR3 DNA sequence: TGCGCCAGCAGCCCCAACAGGGTATCTCGAACTGGGGCCAACGTCCTGACTTTC.